The T cell receptor (beta chain) described here comes from a study of blood T cell repertoires in COVID-19. Study information: The cDNA or gDNA used as material had been derived from T cells, B-cell-depleted T cells, or PBMCs.

The CDR3 runs to 16 residues. In germline, CDR1 is WNHNN, CDR2 SYGVQD (reference sequence). The trim removed 1 base at V and 4 bases at J, leaving 7 bases unmatched. Per the authors' pipeline: Nucleated cell counts were estimated from reference gene primer amplification. This table comes from immunoSEQ multiplex PCR, and its TCRdb copy is limited to in-frame clones, with some not included. V and J calls and clone size are copied from that table; D and trimming were computed from the DNA. In the table there are about 200,000 clones, more than 60% of which are singletons. The genes are TRBV10-1 and TRBJ2-1; 7 bases align to TRBD2. The sequence was collected from a man aged 50 to 60 who had recovered from COVID-19. The source material was peripheral blood. The CDR3 DNA reads as TGCGCCAGCAGTGAGTACGGCGGGAGTAGTTACAATGAGCAGTTCTTC. It translates to CASSEYGGSSYNEQFF.